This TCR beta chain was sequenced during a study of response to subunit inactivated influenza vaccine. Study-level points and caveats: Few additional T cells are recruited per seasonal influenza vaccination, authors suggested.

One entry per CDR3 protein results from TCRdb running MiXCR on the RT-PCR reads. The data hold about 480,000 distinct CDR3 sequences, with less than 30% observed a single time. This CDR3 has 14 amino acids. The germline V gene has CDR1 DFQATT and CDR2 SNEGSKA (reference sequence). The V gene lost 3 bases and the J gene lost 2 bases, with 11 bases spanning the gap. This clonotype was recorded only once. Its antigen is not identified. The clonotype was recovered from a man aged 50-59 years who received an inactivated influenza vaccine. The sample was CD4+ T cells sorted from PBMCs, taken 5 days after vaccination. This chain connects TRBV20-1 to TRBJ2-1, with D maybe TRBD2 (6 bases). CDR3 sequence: CSAREGSTYNEQFF. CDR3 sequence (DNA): TGCAGTGCTAGGGAGGGCTCAACCTACAATGAGCAGTTCTTC.